Each of the 30 T cell receptor beta chains below was sequenced from the same sample in a study of blood T cells in healthy people across ages. Then a second PCR, running roughly 7 to 11 cycles, was carried out with a sample-barcoded 5' primer and a J-beta primer mix. TCRdb ran MiXCR on the 5' RACE reads and lists one entry per CDR3 protein. The sample lists about 640,000 distinct CDR3 sequences; around three fifths were seen once. Input material: blood. Receptor source: a man aged 60-69 years in good health.

The chain carries TRBV6-6 and TRBJ2-7; weak D call: TRBD2 (5 bases). V lost 5 bases and J lost 5, with 7 bases in between. The germline gives CDR1 MNHNY, CDR2 SVGAGI (reference sequence). The CDR3 is made up of 11 amino acids. The CDR3 sequence is CASSPGNEQYF. For the CDR3, the DNA is TGTGCCAGCAGTCCGGGGAACGAGCAGTACTTC.

In nucleotides, the CDR3 is TGCGCCAGCAGCCAAGATCTCACAGGGACACGGCACAAAAACATTCAGTACTTC. It codes for CASSQDLTGTRHKNIQYF. The V and J genes are TRBV4-1 and TRBJ2-4; D might be TRBD1 (6 bases). The V gene's germline CDR1 is MGHRA and CDR2 YSYEKL. This CDR3 has 18 amino acids. The V end was cut by 0 bases, the J end by 3 bases, with 18 bases between.

This sequence joins TRBV20-1 and TRBJ2-3; the D is unclear. V gave up 3 bases and J gave up 2 bases, with 15 bases separating them. The CDR3 length is 15 residues. From germline, CDR1 is DFQATT and CDR2 SNEGSKA (reference sequence). For the CDR3, the DNA is TGCAGTGCTAGCCTTCAGGCTACCTCCACAGATACGCAGTATTTT. It translates to CSASLQATSTDTQYF.

Written as DNA, the CDR3 is TGTGCCAGCAGGGCACAGGGGAGCTCCTACAATGAGCAGTTCTTC. This encodes CASRAQGSSYNEQFF. This chain joins TRBV6-1 and TRBJ2-1, with TRBD1 identical over 7 bases. This CDR3 spans 15 amino acids. V dropped 6 bases and J dropped 0; count of bases not matched to a gene: 5. Germline CDR1 and CDR2: MNHNS and SASEGT.

This clonotype was seen a handful of times. The V and J genes are TRBV5-1 and TRBJ1-2; D may be TRBD1 (6 bases). Trimming took 2 bases from V and 5 from J, leaving 10 bases between them. CDR1 is SGHRS and CDR2 is YFSETQ in the germline V gene. CDR3 length: 13 amino acids. CDR3 DNA sequence: TGCGCCAGCAGCTTCGGACAGCCTTATGGCTACACCTTC. Translated: CASSFGQPYGYTF. Looking up the rest from reference TRBV5-1 and TRBJ1-2 gives the full variable domain: KAGVTQTPRYLIKTRGQQVTLSCSPISGHRSVSWYQQTPGQGLQFLFEYFSETQRNKGNFPGRFSGRQFSNSRSEMNVSTLELGDSALYLCASSFGQPYGYTFGSGTRLTVV.

The gene calls are TRBV29-1 and TRBJ1-4; D perhaps matches TRBD1 (5 bases). Trimming shortened V by 7 bases and J by 3 bases, and 27 bases separated the two germline ends. Looked up from germline, CDR1 is SQVTM and CDR2 is ANQGSEA. CDR3 length: 18 residues. In nucleotides, the CDR3 is TGCAGCGCCCTCGGGTCGGGAGGGGTCTTGAGGGCTAATGAAAAACTGTTTTTT. It specifies CSALGSGGVLRANEKLFF.

The CDR3 protein is CASSLEGQDNEQFF. CDR3 sequence (DNA): TGTGCCAGCAGTTTAGAGGGACAGGACAATGAGCAGTTCTTC. The chain recombines TRBV12-3 or TRBV12-4 with TRBJ2-1; TRBD1 aligns across 8 bases. The trim removed 1 base at V and 5 bases at J, leaving 1 base unmatched. The CDR3 loop spans 14 amino acids.

This chain connects TRBV29-1 to TRBJ1-2, with 7 bases lining up with TRBD1. Trimming removed 4 bases from V and 6 bases from J; junction bases left unmatched: 5. This CDR3 is built from 12 residues. Germline V lookup: CDR1 SQVTM, CDR2 ANQGSEA. The CDR3 is CSVGQGYHGYTF. CDR3 nucleotide sequence: TGCAGCGTTGGACAGGGCTATCATGGCTACACCTTC.

The chain recombines TRBV21-1 with TRBJ1-1; no check of the table's D call, TRBD1, against the DNA was made. TRBV21-1 is given as a pseudogene. The CDR3 runs to 14 residues. CDR3 sequence: CASSKVQGRTEAFF. The CDR3 region has the DNA TGTGCCAGCAGCAAAGTACAGGGTAGGACTGAAGCTTTCTTT.

The J gene is TRBJ2-7, the V gene TRBV7-2, with 11 positions matching TRBD2. J lost 5 bases, V lost 5 bases, and 8 bases had no gene match. Germline loops: CDR1 SGHTA, CDR2 FQGNSA. This CDR3 comprises 15 residues. This CDR3 is CASSIYSGGANEQYF. CDR3 in DNA: TGTGCCAGCAGCATATATAGCGGGGGGGCCAACGAGCAGTACTTC.

The chain recombines TRBV20-1 with TRBJ1-2; a weak D match, TRBD1 (5 bases). CDR1 DFQATT and CDR2 SNEGSKA come from the germline V gene (reference sequence). The CDR3 totals 12 residues. The V end was cut by 1 base, the J end by 7 bases, with 10 bases between. CDR3 coding DNA: TGCAGTGCTAGAGCAGGGCAGGTTGGCTACACCTTC. This codes for CSARAGQVGYTF.

V gene TRBV20-1 combines with J gene TRBJ1-6; 8 nucleotides line up with TRBD1. Per the germline V gene, CDR1 is DFQATT and CDR2 is SNEGSKA (reference sequence). The CDR3 runs 13 residues. The V and J ends lost 6 bases and 6 bases, in that order; junction bases with no gene match: 4. This CDR3 is CSARTGSNSPLHF. CDR3 coding DNA: TGCAGTGCGCGGACAGGGAGTAATTCACCCCTCCACTTT.

In the case of this clonotype: One junction end disagrees with the germline gene, perhaps due to a read error. J is TRBJ2-1 and V is TRBV28; D might be TRBD1 (7 bases). This CDR3 is built from 16 residues. Looked up from germline, CDR1 is MDHEN and CDR2 is SYDVKM. CDR3 sequence reads: CANSFLDTQGGNEQFF. The CDR3 DNA reads as TGTGCCAACAGTTTTCTGGACACTCAGGGGGGTAATGAGCAGTTCTTC. The variable domain in full, completed from reference TRBV28 and TRBJ2-1, reads DVKVTQSSRYLVKRTGEKVFLECVQDMDHENMFWYRQDPGLGLRLIYFSYDVKMKEKGDIPEGYSVSREKKERFSLILESASTNQTSMYLCANSFLDTQGGNEQFFGPGTRLTVL.

The chain combines TRBV11-2 with TRBJ2-3, with D perhaps given as TRBD1 or TRBD2 (5 bases each). The germline V gene has CDR1 SGHAT and CDR2 FQNNGV. The length of the CDR3 is 16 residues. V was clipped by 5 bases and J by 4 bases, with 19 bases between them. The CDR3 DNA reads as TGTGCCAGCAGCCGTGGGATACGGGGCGACTCAGATACGCAGTATTTT. It codes for CASSRGIRGDSDTQYF.

This clonotype was seen repeatedly, ten times or more. The chain links TRBV20-1 to TRBJ2-7; D remains ambiguous. Deletions cut 3 bases from V and 1 base from J, with 4 bases between. The CDR3 consists of 11 residues. Looked up from germline, CDR1 is DFQATT and CDR2 is SNEGSKA (reference sequence). CDR3 amino acids: CSARTSYEQYF. CDR3 coding DNA: TGCAGTGCTAGGACTTCCTACGAGCAGTACTTC.

This clonotype was recorded a few times. V gene TRBV4-1 combines with J gene TRBJ1-5; TRBD1 aligns across 7 bases. The CDR3 sequence is 16 residues long. In germline, CDR1 is MGHRA, CDR2 YSYEKL. V shed 3 bases, J shed 5 bases, and the junction held 10 bases outside the gene matches. In nucleotides, the CDR3 is TGCGCCAGCAGCCAGGAAGGAGTAGGGGGCCATCAGCCCCAGCATTTT. Translating it yields CASSQEGVGGHQPQHF.

The sample holds many counts of this clonotype. CDR3 amino acids: CATSDGRGPRGEKLFF. As DNA, the CDR3 is TGTGCCACCAGTGATGGGAGGGGCCCACGTGGTGAAAAACTGTTTTTT. This sequence joins TRBV24-1 and TRBJ1-4; a weak D match, TRBD1 (5 bases). The CDR3 sequence is 16 residues long. The V end lost 3 bases, the J end lost 7 bases, and 17 bases lay between the germline ends. Germline CDR1 and CDR2: KGHDR and SFDVKD.

The CDR3 sequence is CATEIGQGGGYTF. In DNA, the CDR3 is TGTGCCACAGAAATCGGACAGGGGGGCGGCTACACCTTC. This chain connects TRBV28 to TRBJ1-2; 10 positions match TRBD1. CDR3 length: 13 residues. The J segment lost 8 bases and the V segment lost 10 bases, leaving 10 bases of the junction unmatched. The V gene's germline CDR1 is MDHEN and CDR2 SYDVKM.

This clonotype occurred a few times. This rearrangement joins TRBV20-1 to TRBJ2-5; D may be TRBD2 (5 bases). V lost 4 bases and J lost 1, with 7 bases in between. The CDR3 runs 12 residues. The germline gives CDR1 DFQATT, CDR2 SNEGSKA (reference sequence). The chain's CDR3 is CSATGIQETQYF. The CDR3 DNA reads as TGCAGTGCTACCGGGATCCAAGAGACCCAGTACTTC.

The gene calls are TRBV6-5 and TRBJ2-1; D not resolved. Trimming cost V 5 bases and J 2 bases, with 7 bases left between them. CDR1 and CDR2 from the germline V gene are MNHEY and SVGAGI. The length of the CDR3 is 13 residues. DNA for the CDR3: TGTGCCAGCAGTGCCCGACCCTACAATGAGCAGTTCTTC. Translation: CASSARPYNEQFF.

The J gene is TRBJ2-5, the V gene TRBV27, with 11 bases fitting TRBD2. J lost 5 bases, V lost 5 bases, and 7 bases had no gene match. The germline CDR1 and CDR2 sequences are MNHEY and SMNVEV (reference sequence). The CDR3 loop spans 15 amino acids. CDR3 DNA sequence: TGTGCCAGCAGTCCTAGCGGGGGGCCCCCCGAGACCCAGTACTTC. Translated, it gives CASSPSGGPPETQYF.

This clonotype has a handful of counts. The chain couples TRBV18 to TRBJ2-7, with 8 positions matching TRBD1. The germline gives CDR1 KGHSH, CDR2 LQKENI. CDR3 length equals 16 residues. With 1 base clipped from V and 5 bases from J, the junction kept 10 bases outside the gene matches. Here the CDR3 DNA reads TGTGCCAGCTCACCACGAGGACAGGGCTTAGGTAACGAGCAGTACTTC. Its translation: CASSPRGQGLGNEQYF.

This chain links TRBV3-1 with TRBJ1-1; D is perhaps TRBD1 (5 bases). V lost 1 base and J lost 3, with 12 bases in between. The CDR3 has 15 amino acids. Per the germline V gene, CDR1 is LGHDT and CDR2 is YNNKEL (reference sequence). CDR3 region: CASSQVPGIYTEAFF. In DNA form, the CDR3 reads TGTGCCAGCAGCCAAGTGCCAGGGATATACACTGAAGCTTTCTTT.

J is TRBJ2-1 and V is TRBV5-1; D is unresolved. The end of the DNA is better explained by TRBJ2-7, so the J call may be wrong. The CDR3 is 16 amino acids. CDR1 SGHRS and CDR2 YFSETQ come from the germline V gene. The CDR3 coding sequence is TGCGCCAGCAGCCACATGTACGATAGCTCCTACAATGAGCAGTACTTC. This sequence encodes CASSHMYDSSYNEQYF.

The chain has TRBV20-1 and TRBJ2-3; D gene unclear. The CDR3 sequence is 14 residues long. The V and J ends lost 5 bases and 1 base respectively, with 13 bases between them. Germline V CDR1 and CDR2: DFQATT, SNEGSKA (reference sequence). CDR3 in amino acids: CSARRVQGTDTQYF. CDR3 in DNA: TGCAGTGCTCGCCGGGTCCAGGGCACAGATACGCAGTATTTT.

This clonotype was picked up a small number of times. This chain uses TRBV10-3 with TRBJ2-4; tentatively, D is TRBD1 or TRBD2 (5 bases each). The last part of the DNA fits TRBJ2-5 better; the J call may be wrong. Per the germline V gene, CDR1 is ENHRY and CDR2 is SYGVKD. There are 14 residues in the CDR3. This chain's CDR3 is CAISERDVAETQYF. The CDR3 DNA reads as TGTGCCATCAGTGAACGGGACGTGGCGGAGACCCAGTACTTC.

There are a few counts of this clonotype. The CDR3 reads CSAKRGTGLAYEQYF. The CDR3 nucleotides read TGCAGTGCTAAAAGAGGTACGGGACTAGCCTACGAGCAGTACTTC. This chain connects TRBV20-1 to TRBJ2-7, with 8 bases fitting TRBD2. The J segment lost 2 bases and the V segment lost 4 bases, leaving 10 bases of the junction unmatched. Germline-derived CDR1 and CDR2 are DFQATT and SNEGSKA (reference sequence). This CDR3 has 15 residues.

This clonotype appeared a few times. V is TRBV12-3 or TRBV12-4 and J is TRBJ2-4; possible D gene TRBD2, 5 bases. Trimming took off 5 bases at V and 9 bases at J, with 14 bases between the two ends. The CDR3 consists of 13 residues. DNA for the CDR3: TGTGCCAGCAGTCCAGGAGGATATGGCATTCAGTACTTC. Translation: CASSPGGYGIQYF.

The CDR3 DNA reads TGCAGCGTTGAGGGCAGGCAGGGGTCGGTAGATACGCAGTATTTT. It codes for CSVEGRQGSVDTQYF. This rearrangement joins TRBV29-1 to TRBJ2-3; TRBD1 is a possible D gene (6 bases). CDR1 is SQVTM, CDR2 ANQGSEA, per germline. Trimming shortened V by 3 bases and J by 5 bases, and 18 bases separated the two germline ends. The CDR3 totals 15 residues.

This clonotype was picked up a small number of times. The J gene is TRBJ2-1, the V gene TRBV11-1; the D is unclear. This CDR3 spans 16 amino acids. The germline gives CDR1 SGHAT, CDR2 FQDESV (reference sequence). With 6 bases removed from V and 0 bases from J, the gap between germline ends came to 15 bases. The DNA of the CDR3 is TGTGCCAGCAGGGTTGATGGACCCACCTCCTACAATGAGCAGTTCTTC. It codes for CASRVDGPTSYNEQFF.